These 14 T cell receptor beta chains share one sample of origin, sequenced in a study of T cells expressing NK-cell markers. TCRdb re-called the 5' RACE reads and catalogs CDR3 proteins one per entry, DNA excluded. Reported are under 200,000 distinct CDR3 sequences; the ten largest clones contain less than 20%. The material sequenced was blood T cells: a sorted CD56 or NKG2C T cell subset, CD4+ or CD8+ T cells, or bulk PBMC T cells (not recorded which). The receptors come from a woman between 18 and 70 years old in good health.

This sequence joins TRBV24-1 and TRBJ2-7; TCRdb indicates TRBD2, and absent DNA this call remains unverified. CDR3 size: 13 residues. Germline V gene lookup returns CDR1 KGHDR and CDR2 SFDVKD. The CDR3 sequence: CATSDPPDHEQYF.

The chain is built from TRBV6-1 and TRBJ2-2; TCRdb indicates TRBD2, and absent DNA this call remains unverified. The CDR3 has 14 amino acids. CDR1 and CDR2 (germline): MNHNS, SASEGT. CDR3 region: CASSGSSGLGELFF.

The chain joins TRBV7-3 to TRBJ2-5; TCRdb indicates TRBD1, and absent DNA this call remains unverified. CDR1 and CDR2 (germline): SGHTA, FQGTGA. CDR3 length: 13 amino acids. The CDR3 region is CASSPSREETQYF.

The chain is built from TRBV7-2 and TRBJ1-5; the D call from TCRdb, TRBD1, cannot be confirmed without DNA. The germline V gene has CDR1 SGHTA and CDR2 FQGNSA. The CDR3 has 16 residues. This CDR3 is CASSLAPGQNNQPQHF.

The chain joins TRBV6-5 to TRBJ2-5. The CDR3 length is 14 residues. Germline CDR1 is MNHEY and CDR2 is SVGAGI. The CDR3 sequence is CASSYSRVGETQYF.

CDR3: CASSLTSSIYNEQFF. The chain uses TRBV5-1 and TRBJ2-1; TCRdb returns TRBD2, unconfirmable since there is no DNA. This CDR3 is 15 amino acids long. The germline CDR1 and CDR2 sequences are SGHRS and YFSETQ.

CDR3 residues: CASSYLAGGPEQFF. The rearrangement joins TRBV6-5 to TRBJ2-1; absent DNA, TCRdb's TRBD2 call cannot be checked. CDR3 length: 14 residues. Germline V CDR1 and CDR2: MNHEY, SVGAGI.

V and J are TRBV5-5 and TRBJ2-1. The CDR3 is 12 residues long. Per the germline V gene, CDR1 is SGHKS and CDR2 is YYEKEE (reference sequence). CDR3 protein: CASSFRDNEQFF.

The rearrangement links TRBV29-1 to TRBJ1-5; checking the TCRdb D call of TRBD1 is not possible without DNA. The length of the CDR3 is 13 residues. Per germline, CDR1 SQVTM and CDR2 ANQGSEA. CDR3 loop: CSVRDNYNQPQHF. Based on the CDR3 plus reference TRBV29-1 and TRBJ1-5, the full variable domain is SAVISQKPSRDICQRGTSLTIQCQVDSQVTMMFWYRQQPGQSLTLIATANQGSEATYESGFVIDKFPISRPNLTFSTLTVSNMSPEDSSIYLCSVRDNYNQPQHFGDGTRLSIL.

This chain uses TRBV24-1 with TRBJ2-1; TCRdb calls TRBD2, which cannot be checked without DNA. This CDR3 spans 16 amino acids. Germline values: CDR1 KGHDR, CDR2 SFDVKD. The CDR3 loop reads CATAGTSGSSYNEQFF.

The chain carries TRBV27 and TRBJ1-5; TCRdb lists TRBD1, though no DNA is available to test this call. Per the germline V gene, CDR1 is MNHEY and CDR2 is SMNVEV (reference sequence). The CDR3 is made up of 19 amino acids. The CDR3 region is CASSPGEARFLLSNQPQHF.

V gene TRBV28 combines with J gene TRBJ2-4; absent DNA, TCRdb's TRBD1 call cannot be checked. Germline V gives CDR1 MDHEN, CDR2 SYDVKM. The CDR3 extends over 14 amino acids. CDR3 in amino acids: CASSLGTAVTIQYF.

The rearrangement links TRBV9 to TRBJ2-5; with no DNA, the TCRdb D assignment of TRBD2 cannot be verified. The CDR3 loop spans 14 amino acids. CDR1 is SGDLS, CDR2 YYNGEE, per germline. CDR3 loop: CASSVGTSIETQYF.

The V and J genes are TRBV7-7 and TRBJ2-1; TCRdb outputs TRBD1, but without DNA this stays unchecked. The CDR3 is 14 residues long. Germline CDR1 reads SSHAT; CDR2 reads FNYEAQ (reference sequence). CDR3 region: CASSLDRQGNEQFF.